This T cell receptor beta chain was identified during a study of blood T cell repertoires in COVID-19. Measured with immunoSEQ multiplex PCR; TCRdb has only the in-frame clones, and not every one. The sample shows tens of thousands of clones, roughly four fifths of them seen only once. Trimming pared 1 base from V and 0 bases from J, leaving 10 bases between. Germline CDR1 and CDR2: SGHVS and FNYEAQ. This CDR3 has 15 residues. Sequences were obtained from peripheral blood. The chain joins TRBV7-6 to TRBJ2-7, with a tentative D call TRBD1 (6 bases). This TCR was recovered from a man in his 60s with acute or convalescent COVID-19. The CDR3 DNA reads TGTGCCAGCAGCTTAGGTGGGACAAACTCCTACGAGCAGTACTTC. Amino acid sequence: CASSLGGTNSYEQYF.